The 2 T cell receptor beta chains below come from one sample, sequenced in a study of PD-L1 blockade in urothelial cancer. Time point meaning: peripheral blood 6 weeks after treatment start. Assay used: immunoSEQ multiplex PCR; TCRdb lists only in-frame clones, some missing. The table lists 48,000 or so clones, 86% of them singletons, with 10% in the top ten. The specimen comprised PBMCs, sampled around atezolizumab (anti-PD-L1) treatment. The receptors derive from a man between 60 and 75 years old with urothelial cancer.

The rearrangement joins TRBV4-3 to TRBJ2-3, with TRBD1 identical over 8 bases. Germline V lookup: CDR1 LGHNA, CDR2 YSLEER. CDR3 size: 17 residues. The ends lost 2 bases at V and 0 bases at J; junction bases unmatched: 7. CDR3 sequence reads: CASSQTPGTGSTDTQYF. Here the CDR3 DNA reads TGCGCCAGCAGCCAAACCCCGGGGACAGGAAGCACAGATACGCAGTATTTT.

V usage is TRBV2 and J usage is TRBJ2-5; TRBD2 might be the D (6 bases). Germline CDR1 SNHLY, CDR2 FYNNEI. Trimming pared 2 bases from V and 2 bases from J, leaving 12 bases between. The CDR3 totals 15 residues. CDR3 DNA: TGTGCCAGCAGTGAAATCGGGGCGGGACAAGAGACCCAGTACTTC. Amino acid sequence: CASSEIGAGQETQYF.